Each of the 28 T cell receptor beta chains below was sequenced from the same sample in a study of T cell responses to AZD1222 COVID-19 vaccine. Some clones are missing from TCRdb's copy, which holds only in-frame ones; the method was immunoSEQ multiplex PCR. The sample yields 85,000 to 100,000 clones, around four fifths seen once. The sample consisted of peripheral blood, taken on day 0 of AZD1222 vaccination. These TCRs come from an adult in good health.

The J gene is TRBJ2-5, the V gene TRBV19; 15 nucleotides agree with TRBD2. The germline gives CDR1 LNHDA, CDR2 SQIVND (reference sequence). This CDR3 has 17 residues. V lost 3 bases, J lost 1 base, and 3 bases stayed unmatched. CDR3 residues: CASSMGGLAGGQETQYF. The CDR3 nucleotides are TGTGCCAGTAGTATGGGGGGACTAGCGGGAGGCCAAGAGACCCAGTACTTC.

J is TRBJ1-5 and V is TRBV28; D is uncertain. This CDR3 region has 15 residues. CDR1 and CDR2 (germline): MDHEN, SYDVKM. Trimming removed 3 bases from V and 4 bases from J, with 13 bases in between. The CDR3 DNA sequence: TGTGCCAGCAGTTTTTACTTCACACCTAATCAGCCCCAGCATTTT. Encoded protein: CASSFYFTPNQPQHF. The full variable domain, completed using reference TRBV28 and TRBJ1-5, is DVKVTQSSRYLVKRTGEKVFLECVQDMDHENMFWYRQDPGLGLRLIYFSYDVKMKEKGDIPEGYSVSREKKERFSLILESASTNQTSMYLCASSFYFTPNQPQHFGDGTRLSIL.

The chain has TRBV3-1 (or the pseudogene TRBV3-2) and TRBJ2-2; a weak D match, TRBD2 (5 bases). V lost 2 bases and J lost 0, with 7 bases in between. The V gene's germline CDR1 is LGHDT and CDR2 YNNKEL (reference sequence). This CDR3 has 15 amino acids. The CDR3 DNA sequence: TGTGCCAGCAGCCAAAGAGGGTCGAACACCGGGGAGCTGTTTTTT. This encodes CASSQRGSNTGELFF.

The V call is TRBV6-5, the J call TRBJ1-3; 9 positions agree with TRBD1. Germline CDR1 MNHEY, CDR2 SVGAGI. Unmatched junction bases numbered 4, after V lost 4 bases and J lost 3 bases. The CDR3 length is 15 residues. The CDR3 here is CASSSPGQGGNTIYF. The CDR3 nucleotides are TGTGCCAGCAGTTCCCCGGGACAGGGTGGAAACACCATATATTTT.

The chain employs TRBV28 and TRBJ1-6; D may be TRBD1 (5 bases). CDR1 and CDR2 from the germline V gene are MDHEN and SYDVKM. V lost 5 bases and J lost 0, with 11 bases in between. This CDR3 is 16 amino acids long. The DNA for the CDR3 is TGTGCCAGCAGTCCCCCAGGGAGCTCCTATAATTCACCCCTCCACTTT. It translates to CASSPPGSSYNSPLHF.

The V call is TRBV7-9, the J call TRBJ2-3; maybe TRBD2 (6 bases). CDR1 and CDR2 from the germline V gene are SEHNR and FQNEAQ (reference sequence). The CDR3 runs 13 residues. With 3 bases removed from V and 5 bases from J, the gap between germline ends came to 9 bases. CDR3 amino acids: CASSFSAGDTQYF. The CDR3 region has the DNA TGTGCCAGCAGCTTTTCAGCGGGAGATACGCAGTATTTT.

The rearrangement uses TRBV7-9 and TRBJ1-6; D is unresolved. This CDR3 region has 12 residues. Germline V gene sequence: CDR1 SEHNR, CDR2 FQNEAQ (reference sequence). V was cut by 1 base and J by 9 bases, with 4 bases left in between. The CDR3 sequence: CASSLEVSPLHF. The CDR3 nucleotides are TGTGCCAGCAGCTTAGAGGTTTCACCCCTCCACTTT. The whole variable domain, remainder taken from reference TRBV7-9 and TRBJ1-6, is DTGVSQNPRHKITKRGQNVTFRCDPISEHNRLYWYRQTLGQGPEFLTYFQNEAQLEKSRLLSDRFSAERPKGSFSTLEIQRTEQGDSAMYLCASSLEVSPLHFGNGTRLTVT.

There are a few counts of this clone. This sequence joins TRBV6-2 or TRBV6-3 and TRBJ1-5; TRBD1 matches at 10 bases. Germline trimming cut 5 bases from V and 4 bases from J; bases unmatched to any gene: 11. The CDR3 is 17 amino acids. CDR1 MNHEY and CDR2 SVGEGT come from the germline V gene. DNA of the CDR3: TGTGCCAGCAGTCGGGGGGGCCCGGGACAGGGGAATCAGCCCCAGCATTTT. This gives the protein CASSRGGPGQGNQPQHF.

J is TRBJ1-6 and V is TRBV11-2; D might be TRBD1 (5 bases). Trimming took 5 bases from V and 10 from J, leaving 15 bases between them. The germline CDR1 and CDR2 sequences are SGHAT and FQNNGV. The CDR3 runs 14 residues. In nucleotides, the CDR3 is TGTGCCAGCAGCCGAGTACAGGTGGAATCACCCCTCCACTTT. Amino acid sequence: CASSRVQVESPLHF.

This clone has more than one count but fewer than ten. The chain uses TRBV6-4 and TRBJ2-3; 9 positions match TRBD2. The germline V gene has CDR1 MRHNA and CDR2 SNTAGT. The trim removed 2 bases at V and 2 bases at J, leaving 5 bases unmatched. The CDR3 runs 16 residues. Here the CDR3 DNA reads TGTGCCAGCAGTGACGGGGCTAGCGGGGACACAGATACGCAGTATTTT. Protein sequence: CASSDGASGDTDTQYF.

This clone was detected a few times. CDR3 region: CASSLVGWGKEYEQYF. The CDR3 DNA sequence: TGTGCCAGCAGCTTAGTTGGCTGGGGGAAAGAGTACGAGCAGTACTTC. The chain uses TRBV7-2 and TRBJ2-7; either TRBD1 or TRBD2 may fit D (5 bases each). V shed 1 base and J shed 4 bases, with 17 bases lying between them. CDR1 is SGHTA, CDR2 FQGNSA, per germline. The CDR3 extends over 16 amino acids.

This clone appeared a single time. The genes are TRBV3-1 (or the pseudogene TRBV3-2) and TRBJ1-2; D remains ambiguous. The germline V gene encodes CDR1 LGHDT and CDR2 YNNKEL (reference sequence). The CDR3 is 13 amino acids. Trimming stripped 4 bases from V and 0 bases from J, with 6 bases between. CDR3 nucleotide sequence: TGTGCCAGCAGCCGACGGGCTAACTATGGCTACACCTTC. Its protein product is CASSRRANYGYTF.

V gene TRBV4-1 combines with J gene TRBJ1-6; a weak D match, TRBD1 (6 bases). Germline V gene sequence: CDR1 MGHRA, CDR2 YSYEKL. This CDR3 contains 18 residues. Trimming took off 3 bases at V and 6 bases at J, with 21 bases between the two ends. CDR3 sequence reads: CASSHLLPGTSFNSPLHF. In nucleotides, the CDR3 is TGCGCCAGCAGCCACCTTCTTCCCGGGACATCGTTTAATTCACCCCTCCACTTT.

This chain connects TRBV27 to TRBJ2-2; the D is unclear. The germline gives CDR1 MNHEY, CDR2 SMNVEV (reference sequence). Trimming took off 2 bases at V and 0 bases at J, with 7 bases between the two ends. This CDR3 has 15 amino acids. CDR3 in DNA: TGTGCCAGCAGTTTAACCCTCCCGAACACCGGGGAGCTGTTTTTT. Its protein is CASSLTLPNTGELFF.

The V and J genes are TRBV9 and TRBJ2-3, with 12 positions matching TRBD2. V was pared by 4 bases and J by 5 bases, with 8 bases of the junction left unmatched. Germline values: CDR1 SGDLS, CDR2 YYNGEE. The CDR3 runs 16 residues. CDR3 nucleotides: TGTGCCAGCAGCCCCGCCGGGACTAGCGGGCTAGATACGCAGTATTTT. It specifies CASSPAGTSGLDTQYF.

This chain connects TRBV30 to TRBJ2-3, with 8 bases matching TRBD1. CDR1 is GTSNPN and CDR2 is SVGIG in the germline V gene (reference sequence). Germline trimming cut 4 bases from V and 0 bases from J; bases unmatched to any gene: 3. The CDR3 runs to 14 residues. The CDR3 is CAWTRQGSTDTQYF. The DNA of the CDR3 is TGTGCCTGGACTCGACAGGGGAGCACAGATACGCAGTATTTT.

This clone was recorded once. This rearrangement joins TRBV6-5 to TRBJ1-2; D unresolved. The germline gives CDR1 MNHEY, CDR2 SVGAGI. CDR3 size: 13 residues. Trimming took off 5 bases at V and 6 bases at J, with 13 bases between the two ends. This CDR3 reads CASSPLGGNGYTF. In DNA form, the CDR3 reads TGTGCCAGCAGTCCTCTAGGAGGGAATGGCTACACCTTC.

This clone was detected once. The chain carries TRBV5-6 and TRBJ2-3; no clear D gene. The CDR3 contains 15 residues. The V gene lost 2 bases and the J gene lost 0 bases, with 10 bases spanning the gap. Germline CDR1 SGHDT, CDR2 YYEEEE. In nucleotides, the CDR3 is TGTGCCAGCAGCTTCGACTCTGTTAGCACAGATACGCAGTATTTT. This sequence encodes CASSFDSVSTDTQYF.

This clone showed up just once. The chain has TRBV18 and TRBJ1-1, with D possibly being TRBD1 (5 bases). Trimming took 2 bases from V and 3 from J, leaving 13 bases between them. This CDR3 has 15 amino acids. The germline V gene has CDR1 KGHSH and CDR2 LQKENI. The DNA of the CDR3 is TGTGCCAGCTCACCAGGGGCAGGCCGGGACACTGAAGCTTTCTTT. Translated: CASSPGAGRDTEAFF.

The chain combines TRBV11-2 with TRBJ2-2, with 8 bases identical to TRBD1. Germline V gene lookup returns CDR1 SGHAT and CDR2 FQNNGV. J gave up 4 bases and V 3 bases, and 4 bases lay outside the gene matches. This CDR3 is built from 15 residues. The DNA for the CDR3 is TGTGCCAGCAGCTTGTGGACAGGGCGCACCGGGGAGCTGTTTTTT. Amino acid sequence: CASSLWTGRTGELFF.

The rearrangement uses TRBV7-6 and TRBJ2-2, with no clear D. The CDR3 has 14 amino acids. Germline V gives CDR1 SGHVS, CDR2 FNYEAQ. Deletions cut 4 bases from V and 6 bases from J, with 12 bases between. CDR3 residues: CASSSTTLPGELFF. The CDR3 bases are TGTGCCAGCAGCTCGACGACTCTCCCCGGGGAGCTGTTTTTT.

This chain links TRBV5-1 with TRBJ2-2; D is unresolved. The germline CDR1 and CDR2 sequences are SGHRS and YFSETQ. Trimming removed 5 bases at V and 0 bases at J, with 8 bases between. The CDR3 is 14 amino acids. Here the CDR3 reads CASSKEANTGELFF. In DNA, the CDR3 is TGCGCCAGCAGTAAGGAAGCGAACACCGGGGAGCTGTTTTTT.

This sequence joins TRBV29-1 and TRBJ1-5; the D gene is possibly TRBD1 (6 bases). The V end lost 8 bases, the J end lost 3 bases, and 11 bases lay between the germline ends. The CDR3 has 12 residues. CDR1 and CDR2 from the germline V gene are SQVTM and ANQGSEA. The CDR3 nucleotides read TGCAGCCACGGGGGCCTCAATCAGCCCCAGCATTTT. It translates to CSHGGLNQPQHF.

CDR3 sequence: CASGPGQGSYEQYF. The CDR3 region has the DNA TGTGCCAGCGGACCGGGACAGGGGTCCTACGAGCAGTACTTC. The chain is built from TRBV11-2 and TRBJ2-7; 10 positions match TRBD1. This CDR3 has 14 amino acids. Germline V CDR1 and CDR2: SGHAT, FQNNGV. J lost 1 base, V lost 8 bases, and 5 bases had no gene match.

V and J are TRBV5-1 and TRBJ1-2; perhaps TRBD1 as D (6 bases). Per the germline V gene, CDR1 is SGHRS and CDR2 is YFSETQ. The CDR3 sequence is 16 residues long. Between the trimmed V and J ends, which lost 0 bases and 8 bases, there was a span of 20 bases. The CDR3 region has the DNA TGCGCCAGCAGCTTGGGGGCCGGGACATCGGCCGGGGGCTACACCTTC. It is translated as CASSLGAGTSAGGYTF.

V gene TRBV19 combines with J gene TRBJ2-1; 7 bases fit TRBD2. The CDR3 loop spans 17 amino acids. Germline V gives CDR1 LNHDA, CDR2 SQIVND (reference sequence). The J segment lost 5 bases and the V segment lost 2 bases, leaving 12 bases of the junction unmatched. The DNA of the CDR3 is TGTGCCAGTAGTATATTAGGAAGCGGCCTAGCGGACAATGAGCAGTTCTTC. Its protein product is CASSILGSGLADNEQFF.

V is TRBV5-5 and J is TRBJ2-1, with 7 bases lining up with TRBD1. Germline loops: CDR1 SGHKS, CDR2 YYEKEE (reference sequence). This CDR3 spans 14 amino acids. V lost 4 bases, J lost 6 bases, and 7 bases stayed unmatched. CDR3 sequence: CASSLDTGANEQFF. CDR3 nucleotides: TGTGCCAGCAGCCTTGATACAGGGGCCAATGAGCAGTTCTTC.

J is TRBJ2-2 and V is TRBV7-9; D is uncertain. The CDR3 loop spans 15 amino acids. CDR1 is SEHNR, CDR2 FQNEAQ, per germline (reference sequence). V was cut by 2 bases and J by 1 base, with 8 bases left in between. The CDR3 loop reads CASSLNSLNTGELFF. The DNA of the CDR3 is TGTGCCAGCAGCTTAAATAGCCTGAACACCGGGGAGCTGTTTTTT.